These 18 T cell receptor beta chains were sequenced from one sample in a study of cytomegalovirus exposure and HLA in healthy donors. PCR amplification relied on 60 Vbeta primers (plus 13 Jbeta primers). The data were produced by immunoSEQ multiplex PCR, yet TCRdb's version contains in-frame clones alone and is incomplete. This sample carries roughly 62,000 clones, with 2.1% going to the ten biggest clones. The sequencing sample was made of PBMCs. The receptors stem from a woman between 18 and 29 years old in good health and CMV-seronegative.

This chain uses TRBV7-9 with TRBJ2-6; TRBD1 is a possible D gene (6 bases). V dropped 3 bases and J dropped 0 bases, with 12 bases sitting between them. CDR1 and CDR2 from the germline V gene are SEHNR and FQNEAQ (reference sequence). The CDR3 is 17 amino acids. The CDR3, as DNA: TGTGCCAGCAGCTTGACAGGAACCCTCTCTGGGGCCAACGTCCTGACTTTC. This encodes CASSLTGTLSGANVLTF. The whole variable domain, filled in from reference TRBV7-9 and TRBJ2-6, reads DTGVSQNPRHKITKRGQNVTFRCDPISEHNRLYWYRQTLGQGPEFLTYFQNEAQLEKSRLLSDRFSAERPKGSFSTLEIQRTEQGDSAMYLCASSLTGTLSGANVLTFGAGSRLTVL.

V is TRBV18 and J is TRBJ1-2; 10 nucleotides agree with TRBD1. V was clipped by 9 bases and J by 4 bases; unmatched bases: 14. CDR1 KGHSH and CDR2 LQKENI come from the germline V gene. This CDR3 is built from 16 residues. The CDR3 DNA sequence: TGTGCCAGTTCCCGACAGGGGGCGCGGGGCAGCTATGGCTACACCTTC. Its protein product is CASSRQGARGSYGYTF.

The V gene is TRBV5-1, the J gene TRBJ2-5, with D unclear. Germline CDR1 is SGHRS and CDR2 is YFSETQ. The CDR3 loop spans 14 amino acids. The ends were cut back, 2 bases at V and 7 bases at J, with 15 bases in the middle. CDR3 DNA sequence: TGCGCCAGCAGCTTATATCCTCCTCGCGGGACCCAGTACTTC. Amino acids: CASSLYPPRGTQYF. Variable domain in full (rest from reference TRBV5-1 and TRBJ2-5): KAGVTQTPRYLIKTRGQQVTLSCSPISGHRSVSWYQQTPGQGLQFLFEYFSETQRNKGNFPGRFSGRQFSNSRSEMNVSTLELGDSALYLCASSLYPPRGTQYFGPGTRLLVL.

The rearrangement links TRBV5-1 to TRBJ1-4, with TRBD1 identical over 12 bases. The germline gives CDR1 SGHRS, CDR2 YFSETQ. CDR3 size: 15 residues. V lost 4 bases and J lost 5; bases outside the gene matches: 3. The CDR3: CASSGTGGSNEKLFF. CDR3 coding DNA: TGCGCCAGCAGCGGGACAGGGGGCTCCAATGAAAAACTGTTTTTT.

This chain links TRBV6-5 with TRBJ1-4; D is unclear. The V gene lost 4 bases and the J gene lost 6 bases, with 12 bases spanning the gap. The CDR3 is 14 amino acids. The V gene's germline CDR1 is MNHEY and CDR2 SVGAGI. The CDR3 sequence: CASSSVGTDEKLFF. Here the CDR3 DNA reads TGTGCCAGCAGTTCGGTCGGAACAGATGAAAAACTGTTTTTT.

The V call is TRBV5-1, the J call TRBJ2-7; D is perhaps TRBD2 (6 bases). V shed 1 base and J shed 2 bases, with 13 bases lying between them. The CDR3 runs 15 residues. The germline CDR1 and CDR2 sequences are SGHRS and YFSETQ. The CDR3: CASSLFSGSAYEQYF. In nucleotides, the CDR3 is TGCGCCAGCAGCTTGTTTAGCGGAAGCGCCTACGAGCAGTACTTC.

The chain has TRBV28 and TRBJ2-6; possible D gene TRBD1, 6 bases. Germline values: CDR1 MDHEN, CDR2 SYDVKM. With 6 bases removed from V and 0 bases from J, the gap between germline ends came to 15 bases. CDR3 length: 17 amino acids. The CDR3 DNA is TGTGCCAGCAGCCTACAGGGAGCAGTCTCTGGGGCCAACGTCCTGACTTTC. Protein product: CASSLQGAVSGANVLTF.

The V call is TRBV7-9, the J call TRBJ2-5, with D maybe TRBD1 (6 bases). The CDR3 sequence is 15 residues long. V gave up 4 bases and J gave up 0 bases, with 12 bases separating them. Germline lookup yields CDR1 SEHNR and CDR2 FQNEAQ (reference sequence). Written as DNA, the CDR3 is TGTGCCAGCAGCTCGACGACAGGTCACCAAGAGACCCAGTACTTC. Translated, it gives CASSSTTGHQETQYF. The variable domain in full, completed from reference TRBV7-9 and TRBJ2-5, reads DTGVSQNPRHKITKRGQNVTFRCDPISEHNRLYWYRQTLGQGPEFLTYFQNEAQLEKSRLLSDRFSAERPKGSFSTLEIQRTEQGDSAMYLCASSSTTGHQETQYFGPGTRLLVL.

This chain joins TRBV5-1 and TRBJ2-1, with 11 bases aligning to TRBD2. Unmatched junction bases numbered 4, after V lost 4 bases and J lost 4 bases. The V gene's germline CDR1 is SGHRS and CDR2 YFSETQ. The CDR3 runs 15 residues. CDR3 residues: CASSKTSGTYNEQFF. In DNA form, the CDR3 reads TGCGCCAGCAGCAAGACTAGCGGGACTTACAATGAGCAGTTCTTC.

The chain couples TRBV5-1 to TRBJ2-3; 7 bases map to TRBD2. The CDR3 sequence is 17 residues long. Germline CDR1 SGHRS, CDR2 YFSETQ. V shed 7 bases and J 1 base; nucleotides not matched to a gene: 15. This CDR3 reads CASGSGVTSGGTDTQYF. CDR3 DNA sequence: TGCGCCAGCGGGTCCGGGGTAACAAGCGGGGGCACAGATACGCAGTATTTT.

V is TRBV2 and J is TRBJ1-4; maybe TRBD1 (5 bases). Looked up from germline, CDR1 is SNHLY and CDR2 is FYNNEI. The CDR3 is 16 residues long. V lost 5 bases to trimming and J lost 4 bases, with 17 bases between them. The CDR3 nucleotides are TGTGCCAGCAGTCGGGAGACTACAGGAGTTAATGAAAAACTGTTTTTT. It encodes CASSRETTGVNEKLFF. Full variable domain (rest looked up from reference TRBV2 and TRBJ1-4): EPEVTQTPSHQVTQMGQEVILRCVPISNHLYFYWYRQILGQKVEFLVSFYNNEISEKSEIFDDQFSVERPDGSNFTLKIRSTKLEDSAMYFCASSRETTGVNEKLFFGSGTQLSVL.

V usage is TRBV18 and J usage is TRBJ2-7; possibly TRBD1 for D (5 bases). Germline V gives CDR1 KGHSH, CDR2 LQKENI. V dropped 3 bases and J dropped 2 bases, with 14 bases sitting between them. CDR3 length: 15 amino acids. CDR3 region: CASSPSDRFTYEQYF. DNA for the CDR3: TGTGCCAGCTCACCCTCCGACAGATTTACCTACGAGCAGTACTTC.

The genes are TRBV19 and TRBJ2-2; the match to TRBD1 covers 9 bases. V was pared by 4 bases and J by 4 bases, with 4 bases of the junction left unmatched. The CDR3 covers 15 residues. In germline, CDR1 is LNHDA, CDR2 SQIVND (reference sequence). CDR3 bases: TGTGCCAGTAGTAGGCGGGACAGGGCCACCGGGGAGCTGTTTTTT. As protein: CASSRRDRATGELFF. Drawing the rest from reference TRBV19 and TRBJ2-2, the complete variable domain is DGGITQSPKYLFRKEGQNVTLSCEQNLNHDAMYWYRQDPGQGLRLIYYSQIVNDFQKGDIAEGYSVSREKKESFPLTVTSAQKNPTAFYLCASSRRDRATGELFFGEGSRLTVL.

V and J are TRBV4-2 and TRBJ1-1; D perhaps matches TRBD1 (6 bases). Germline V gives CDR1 LGHNA, CDR2 YNFKEQ. Trimming cost V 6 bases and J 0 bases, with 23 bases left between them. The CDR3 totals 18 residues. CDR3 region: CASSPFQAGDILNTEAFF. In DNA, the CDR3 is TGTGCCAGCAGTCCTTTCCAGGCTGGGGACATTTTGAACACTGAAGCTTTCTTT.

This chain joins TRBV19 and TRBJ1-3; unclear D gene. Germline assignment: CDR1 LNHDA and CDR2 SQIVND (reference sequence). The CDR3 extends over 15 amino acids. Deletions cut 2 bases from V and 0 bases from J, with 8 bases between. DNA of the CDR3: TGTGCCAGTAGTATAAGGAGGGACTCTGGAAACACCATATATTTT. Amino acids: CASSIRRDSGNTIYF.

The chain's CDR3 is CASRESIAYEQYF. CDR3 bases: TGTGCCAGCAGGGAAAGCATCGCCTACGAGCAGTACTTC. The chain is built from TRBV6-1 and TRBJ2-7; D not resolved. The V end was cut by 6 bases, the J end by 2 bases, with 11 bases between. This CDR3 contains 13 residues. The germline gives CDR1 MNHNS, CDR2 SASEGT.

The chain combines TRBV9 with TRBJ2-3; weak D call: TRBD1 (6 bases). The germline CDR1 and CDR2 sequences are SGDLS and YYNGEE. Between the trimmed V and J ends, which lost 4 bases and 5 bases, there was a span of 17 bases. The CDR3 is 15 amino acids. CDR3 DNA: TGTGCCAGCAGCAGAGACAGGAAGGGGGAAGATACGCAGTATTTT. Translation gives CASSRDRKGEDTQYF.

The chain joins TRBV18 to TRBJ1-2; D may be TRBD1 (5 bases). With 3 bases removed from V and 2 bases from J, the gap between germline ends came to 13 bases. The CDR3 contains 15 residues. The germline CDR1 and CDR2 sequences are KGHSH and LQKENI. CDR3 in DNA: TGTGCCAGCTCACCCCAGGGAAATCCCAACTATGGCTACACCTTC. This translates into CASSPQGNPNYGYTF.